This T cell receptor beta chain is from a study of blood T cell repertoires in COVID-19. The overall study: T cells, B-cell-depleted T cells, or PBMCs provided the cDNA or gDNA that served as material.

Study processing details: Amplified reference gene primers provided the basis for estimating nucleated cell counts. TCRdb keeps only in-frame clones here, not all; method: immunoSEQ multiplex PCR. V, J and clone size reflect that table, while D and trimming were determined from the DNA. The data contain about 160,000 clones, 80% to 95% of them singletons. The source of this sequence is a woman in her forties or fifties with acute or convalescent COVID-19. The sequenced sample consisted of peripheral blood.

Here the CDR3 reads CASSPDRDTQYF. Written as DNA, the CDR3 is TGTGCCAGCAGCCCTGACAGGGATACGCAGTATTTT. The V call is TRBV7-9, the J call TRBJ2-3; possible D gene TRBD1, 6 bases. This CDR3 is 12 amino acids long. With 5 bases removed from V and 6 bases from J, the gap between germline ends came to 9 bases. Germline V lookup: CDR1 SEHNR, CDR2 FQNEAQ (reference sequence).